This T cell receptor beta chain is drawn from a study of blood T cell repertoires in COVID-19. Overall study: Sites in the United States, Italy and Spain provided acute and convalescent COVID-19 samples. T cells, B-cell-depleted T cells, or PBMCs supplied cDNA or gDNA.

Germline trimming cut 5 bases from V and 5 bases from J; bases unmatched to any gene: 12. Germline CDR1 and CDR2: SGHAT and FQNNGV. CDR3 size: 16 residues. In the original processing: The authors estimated nucleated cell counts from reference gene primer amplification. Method: immunoSEQ multiplex PCR; TCRdb's copy keeps in-frame clones and lacks some. That table supplies the V and J calls and clone size; D and trimming were determined from the DNA. Here the sample spans hundreds of thousands of clones, just under 85% being singletons. The clonotype comes from an elderly man with acute or convalescent COVID-19. The material sequenced was peripheral blood. The chain joins TRBV11-2 to TRBJ2-3, with 8 bases aligning to TRBD1. CDR3 DNA sequence: TGTGCCAGCAGCCTAAGGATGTCAGGGGGCATAGATACGCAGTATTTT. It translates to CASSLRMSGGIDTQYF.